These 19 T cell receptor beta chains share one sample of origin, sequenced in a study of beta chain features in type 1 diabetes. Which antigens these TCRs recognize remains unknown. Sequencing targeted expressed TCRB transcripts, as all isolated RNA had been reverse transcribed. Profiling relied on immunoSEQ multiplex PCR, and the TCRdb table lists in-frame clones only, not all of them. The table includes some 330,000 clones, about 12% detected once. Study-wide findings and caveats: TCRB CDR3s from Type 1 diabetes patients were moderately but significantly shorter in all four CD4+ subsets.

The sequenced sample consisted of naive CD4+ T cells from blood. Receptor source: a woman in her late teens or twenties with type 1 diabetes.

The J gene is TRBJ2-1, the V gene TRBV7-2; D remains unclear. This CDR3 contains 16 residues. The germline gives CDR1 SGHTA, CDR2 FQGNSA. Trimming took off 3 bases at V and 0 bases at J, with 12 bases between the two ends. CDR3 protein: CASSLRPPSSYNEQFF. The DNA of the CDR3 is TGTGCCAGCAGCTTGAGGCCGCCCAGCTCCTACAATGAGCAGTTCTTC.

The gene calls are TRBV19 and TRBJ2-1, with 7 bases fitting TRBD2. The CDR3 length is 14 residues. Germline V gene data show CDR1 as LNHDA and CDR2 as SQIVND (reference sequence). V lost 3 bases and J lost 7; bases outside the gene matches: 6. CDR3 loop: CASSMWEGRNEQFF. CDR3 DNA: TGTGCCAGTAGTATGTGGGAGGGCCGGAATGAGCAGTTCTTC.

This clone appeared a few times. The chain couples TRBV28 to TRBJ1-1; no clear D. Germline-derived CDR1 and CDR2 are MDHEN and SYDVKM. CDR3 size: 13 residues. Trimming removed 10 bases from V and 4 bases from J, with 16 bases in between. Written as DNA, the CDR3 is TGTGCCACGGAGAGCGGAGAGGCCACTGAAGCTTTCTTT. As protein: CATESGEATEAFF.

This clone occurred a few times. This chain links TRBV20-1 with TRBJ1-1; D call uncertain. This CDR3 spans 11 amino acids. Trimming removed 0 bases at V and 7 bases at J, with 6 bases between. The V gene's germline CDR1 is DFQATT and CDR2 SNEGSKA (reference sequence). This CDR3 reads CSARDWSEAFF. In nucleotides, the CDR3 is TGCAGTGCTAGAGATTGGAGTGAAGCTTTCTTT.

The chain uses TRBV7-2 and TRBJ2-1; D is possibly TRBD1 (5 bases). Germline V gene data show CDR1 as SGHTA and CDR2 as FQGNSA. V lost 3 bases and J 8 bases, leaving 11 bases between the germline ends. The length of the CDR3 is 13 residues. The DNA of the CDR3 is TGTGCCAGCAGCTTCAGGGATTGGGATGAGCAGTTCTTC. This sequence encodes CASSFRDWDEQFF.

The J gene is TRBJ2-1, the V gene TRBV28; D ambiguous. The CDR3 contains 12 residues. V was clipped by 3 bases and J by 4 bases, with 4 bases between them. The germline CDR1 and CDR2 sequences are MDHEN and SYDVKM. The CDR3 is CASSLSYNEQFF. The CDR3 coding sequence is TGTGCCAGCAGTTTGTCTTACAATGAGCAGTTCTTC. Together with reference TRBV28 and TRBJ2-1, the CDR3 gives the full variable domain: DVKVTQSSRYLVKRTGEKVFLECVQDMDHENMFWYRQDPGLGLRLIYFSYDVKMKEKGDIPEGYSVSREKKERFSLILESASTNQTSMYLCASSLSYNEQFFGPGTRLTVL.

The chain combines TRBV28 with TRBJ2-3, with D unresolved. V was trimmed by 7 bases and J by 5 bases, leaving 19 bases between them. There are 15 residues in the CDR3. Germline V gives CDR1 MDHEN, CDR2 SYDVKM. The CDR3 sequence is CASNSFAQRRDTQYF. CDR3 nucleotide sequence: TGTGCCAGCAATTCCTTTGCCCAACGCAGAGATACGCAGTATTTT.

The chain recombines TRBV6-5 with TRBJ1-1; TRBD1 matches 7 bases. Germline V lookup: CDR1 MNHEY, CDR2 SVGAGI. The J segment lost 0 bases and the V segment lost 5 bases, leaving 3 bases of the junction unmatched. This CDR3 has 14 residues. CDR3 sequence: CASSVGQMNTEAFF. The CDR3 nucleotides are TGTGCCAGCAGTGTGGGACAGATGAACACTGAAGCTTTCTTT.

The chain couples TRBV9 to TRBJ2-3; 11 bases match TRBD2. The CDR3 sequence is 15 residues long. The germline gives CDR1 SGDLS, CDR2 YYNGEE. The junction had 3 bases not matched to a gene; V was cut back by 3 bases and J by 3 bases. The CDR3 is CASSAGLAETDTQYF. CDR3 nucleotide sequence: TGTGCCAGCAGCGCGGGACTAGCGGAAACAGATACGCAGTATTTT.

The CDR3 is CASTLGASGYNEQFF. The CDR3 DNA reads TGTGCCAGCACCCTTGGGGCTAGCGGGTACAATGAGCAGTTCTTC. The rearrangement uses TRBV7-9 and TRBJ2-1, with 8 bases fitting TRBD2. The CDR3 contains 15 residues. Per the germline V gene, CDR1 is SEHNR and CDR2 is FQNEAQ (reference sequence). The trim removed 7 bases at V and 4 bases at J, leaving 9 bases unmatched.

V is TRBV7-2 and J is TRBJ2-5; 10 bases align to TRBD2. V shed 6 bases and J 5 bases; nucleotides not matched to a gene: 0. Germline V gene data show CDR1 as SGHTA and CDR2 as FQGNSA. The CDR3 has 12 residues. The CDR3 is CASRLAGETQYF. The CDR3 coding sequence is TGTGCCAGCAGACTAGCGGGGGAGACCCAGTACTTC.

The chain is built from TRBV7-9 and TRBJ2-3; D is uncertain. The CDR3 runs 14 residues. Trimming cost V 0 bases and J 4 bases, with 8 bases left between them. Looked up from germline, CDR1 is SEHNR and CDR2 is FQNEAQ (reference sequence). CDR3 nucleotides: TGTGCCAGCAGCTTAGCGGCCCCCGCAGATACGCAGTATTTT. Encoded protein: CASSLAAPADTQYF.

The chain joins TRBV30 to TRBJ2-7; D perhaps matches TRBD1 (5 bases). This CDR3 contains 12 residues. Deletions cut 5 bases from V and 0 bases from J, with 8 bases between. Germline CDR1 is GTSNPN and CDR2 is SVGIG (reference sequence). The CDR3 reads CAWDSSSYEQYF. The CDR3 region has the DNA TGTGCCTGGGACAGTTCCTCCTACGAGCAGTACTTC.

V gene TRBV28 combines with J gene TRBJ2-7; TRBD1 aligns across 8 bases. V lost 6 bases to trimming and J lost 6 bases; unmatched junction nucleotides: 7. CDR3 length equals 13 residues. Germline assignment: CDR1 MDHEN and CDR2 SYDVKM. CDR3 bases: TGTGCCAGCAGCTCTGGACAGGGCAGCGAGCAGTACTTC. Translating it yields CASSSGQGSEQYF.

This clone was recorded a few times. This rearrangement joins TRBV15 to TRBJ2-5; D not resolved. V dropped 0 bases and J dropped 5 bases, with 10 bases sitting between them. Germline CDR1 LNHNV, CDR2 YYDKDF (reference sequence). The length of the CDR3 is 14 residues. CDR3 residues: CATSRDATMETQYF. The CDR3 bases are TGTGCCACCAGCAGAGATGCGACAATGGAGACCCAGTACTTC.

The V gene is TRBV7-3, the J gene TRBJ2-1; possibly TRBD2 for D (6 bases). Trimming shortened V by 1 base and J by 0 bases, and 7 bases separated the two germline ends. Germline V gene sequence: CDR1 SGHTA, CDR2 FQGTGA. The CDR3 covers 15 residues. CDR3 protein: CASSLSGISYNEQFF. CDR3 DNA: TGTGCCAGCAGCTTAAGCGGGATCTCCTACAATGAGCAGTTCTTC. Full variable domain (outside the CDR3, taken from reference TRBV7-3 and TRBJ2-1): GAGVSQTPSNKVTEKGKYVELRCDPISGHTALYWYRQSLGQGPEFLIYFQGTGAADDSGLPNDRFFAVRPEGSVSTLKIQRTERGDSAVYLCASSLSGISYNEQFFGPGTRLTVL.

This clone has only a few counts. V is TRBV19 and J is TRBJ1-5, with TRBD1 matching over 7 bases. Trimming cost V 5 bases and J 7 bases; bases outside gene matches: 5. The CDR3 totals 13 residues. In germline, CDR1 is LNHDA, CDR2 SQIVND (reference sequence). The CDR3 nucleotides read TGTGCCAGTAGTGAGGACAGGAGGCAGCCCCAGCATTTT. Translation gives CASSEDRRQPQHF.

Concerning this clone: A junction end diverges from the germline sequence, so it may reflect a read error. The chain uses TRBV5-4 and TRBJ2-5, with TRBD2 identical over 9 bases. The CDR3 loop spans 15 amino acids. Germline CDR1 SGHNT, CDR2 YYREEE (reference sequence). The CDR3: CASSSGREGQQTQYF. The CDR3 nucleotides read TGTGCCAGCAGCTCCGGGCGGGAGGGCCAACAGACCCAGTACTTC.

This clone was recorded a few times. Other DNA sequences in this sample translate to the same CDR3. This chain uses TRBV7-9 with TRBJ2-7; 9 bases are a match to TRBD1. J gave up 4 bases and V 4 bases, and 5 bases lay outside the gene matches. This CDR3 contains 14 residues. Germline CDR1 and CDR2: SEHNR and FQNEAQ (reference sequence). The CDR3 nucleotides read TGTGCCAGCAGCTCGGGGACAGGGAGTTACGAGCAGTACTTC. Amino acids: CASSSGTGSYEQYF.